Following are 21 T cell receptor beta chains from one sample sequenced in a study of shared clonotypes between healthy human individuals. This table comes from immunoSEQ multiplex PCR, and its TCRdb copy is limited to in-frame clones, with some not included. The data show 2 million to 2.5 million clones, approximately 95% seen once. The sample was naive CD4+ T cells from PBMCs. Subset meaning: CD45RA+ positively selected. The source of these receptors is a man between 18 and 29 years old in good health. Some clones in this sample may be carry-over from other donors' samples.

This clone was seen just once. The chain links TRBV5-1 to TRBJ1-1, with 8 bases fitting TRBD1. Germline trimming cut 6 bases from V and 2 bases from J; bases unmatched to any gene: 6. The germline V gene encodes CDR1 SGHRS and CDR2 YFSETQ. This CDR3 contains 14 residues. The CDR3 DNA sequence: TGCGCCAGCATCGACAGGGGAACTAACACTGAAGCTTTCTTT. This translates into CASIDRGTNTEAFF.

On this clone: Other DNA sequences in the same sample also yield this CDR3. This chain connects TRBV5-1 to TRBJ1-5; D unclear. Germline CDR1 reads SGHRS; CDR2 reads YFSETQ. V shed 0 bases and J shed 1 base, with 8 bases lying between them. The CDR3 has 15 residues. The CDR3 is CASSLAPGSNQPQHF. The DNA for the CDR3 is TGCGCCAGCAGCTTGGCCCCGGGCAGCAATCAGCCCCAGCATTTT.

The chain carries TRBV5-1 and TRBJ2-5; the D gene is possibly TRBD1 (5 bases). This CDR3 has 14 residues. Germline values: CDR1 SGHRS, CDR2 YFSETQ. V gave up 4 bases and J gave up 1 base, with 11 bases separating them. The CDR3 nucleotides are TGCGCCAGCAGCAGAGACAGTGTCCAAGAGACCCAGTACTTC. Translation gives CASSRDSVQETQYF.

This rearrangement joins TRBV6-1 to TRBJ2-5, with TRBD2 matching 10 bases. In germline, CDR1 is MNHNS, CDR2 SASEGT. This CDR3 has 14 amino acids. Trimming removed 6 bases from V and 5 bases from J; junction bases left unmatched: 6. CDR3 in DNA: TGTGCCAGCAGGGTAATACTAGCGGGGGAGACCCAGTACTTC. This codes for CASRVILAGETQYF.

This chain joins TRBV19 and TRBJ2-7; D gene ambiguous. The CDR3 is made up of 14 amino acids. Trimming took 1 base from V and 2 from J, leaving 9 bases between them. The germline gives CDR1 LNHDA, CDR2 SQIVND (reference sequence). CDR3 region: CASSIVENAYEQYF. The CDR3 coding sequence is TGTGCCAGTAGTATAGTGGAGAATGCCTACGAGCAGTACTTC.

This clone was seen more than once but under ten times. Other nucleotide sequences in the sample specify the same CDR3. CDR3 protein: CASSLAGNQPQHF. The CDR3 DNA sequence: TGCGCCAGCAGCTTGGCAGGGAATCAGCCCCAGCATTTT. The chain uses TRBV5-1 and TRBJ1-5; D is possibly TRBD1 (5 bases). With 0 bases removed from V and 4 bases from J, the gap between germline ends came to 5 bases. In germline, CDR1 is SGHRS, CDR2 YFSETQ. The CDR3 length is 13 residues.

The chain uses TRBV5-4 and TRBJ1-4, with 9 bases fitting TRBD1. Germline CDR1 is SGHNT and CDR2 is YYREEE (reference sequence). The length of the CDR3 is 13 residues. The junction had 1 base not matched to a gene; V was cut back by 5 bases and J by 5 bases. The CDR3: CASRGTGNEKLFF. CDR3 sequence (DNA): TGTGCCAGCAGGGGGACAGGGAATGAAAAACTGTTTTTT.

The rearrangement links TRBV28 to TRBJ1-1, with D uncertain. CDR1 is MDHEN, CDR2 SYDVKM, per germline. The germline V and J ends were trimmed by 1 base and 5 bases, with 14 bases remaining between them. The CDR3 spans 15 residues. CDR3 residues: CASSLYGGRGTEAFF. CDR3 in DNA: TGTGCCAGCAGTTTATACGGCGGCCGAGGGACTGAAGCTTTCTTT.

CDR3 loop: CASSPRAGDSAEQYF. CDR3 in DNA: TGTGCCAGCAGCCCCCGAGCAGGGGACTCTGCCGAGCAGTACTTC. J is TRBJ2-7 and V is TRBV9, with D tentatively TRBD1 or TRBD2 (6 bases each). The CDR3 is made up of 15 amino acids. V shed 4 bases and J shed 6 bases, with 20 bases lying between them. Looked up from germline, CDR1 is SGDLS and CDR2 is YYNGEE. Full variable domain (rest looked up from reference TRBV9 and TRBJ2-7): DSGVTQTPKHLITATGQRVTLRCSPRSGDLSVYWYQQSLDQGLQFLIQYYNGEERAKGNILERFSAQQFPDLHSELNLSSLELGDSALYFCASSPRAGDSAEQYFGPGTRLTVT.

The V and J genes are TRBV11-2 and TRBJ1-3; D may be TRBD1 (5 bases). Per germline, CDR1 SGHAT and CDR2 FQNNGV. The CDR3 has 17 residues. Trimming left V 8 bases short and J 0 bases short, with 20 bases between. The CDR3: CASGRIRRGPSGNTIYF. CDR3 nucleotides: TGTGCCAGCGGGCGGATCAGGAGGGGACCCTCTGGAAACACCATATATTTT.

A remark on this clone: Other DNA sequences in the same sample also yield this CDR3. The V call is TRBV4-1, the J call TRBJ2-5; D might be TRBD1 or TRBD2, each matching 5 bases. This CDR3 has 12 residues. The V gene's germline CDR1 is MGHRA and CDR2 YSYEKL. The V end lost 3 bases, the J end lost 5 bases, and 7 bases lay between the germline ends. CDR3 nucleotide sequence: TGCGCCAGCAGCCATGAGGGGGAGACCCAGTACTTC. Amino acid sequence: CASSHEGETQYF.

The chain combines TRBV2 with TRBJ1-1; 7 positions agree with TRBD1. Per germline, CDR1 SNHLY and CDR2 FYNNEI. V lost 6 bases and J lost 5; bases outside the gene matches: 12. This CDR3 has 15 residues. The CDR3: CASRVLQGRGTEAFF. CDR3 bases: TGTGCCAGCAGAGTATTACAGGGGAGAGGAACTGAAGCTTTCTTT. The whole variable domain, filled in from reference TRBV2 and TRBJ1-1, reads EPEVTQTPSHQVTQMGQEVILRCVPISNHLYFYWYRQILGQKVEFLVSFYNNEISEKSEIFDDQFSVERPDGSNFTLKIRSTKLEDSAMYFCASRVLQGRGTEAFFGQGTRLTVV.

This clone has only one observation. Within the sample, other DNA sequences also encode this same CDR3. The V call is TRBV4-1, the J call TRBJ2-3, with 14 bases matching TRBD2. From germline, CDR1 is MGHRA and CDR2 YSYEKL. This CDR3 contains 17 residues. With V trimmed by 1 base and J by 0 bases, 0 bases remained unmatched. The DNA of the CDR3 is TGCGCCAGCAGCCAAGGGACTAGCGGGAGGAGCACAGATACGCAGTATTTT. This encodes CASSQGTSGRSTDTQYF.

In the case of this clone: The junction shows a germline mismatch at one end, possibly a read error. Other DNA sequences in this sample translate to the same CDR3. CDR3 nucleotide sequence: TGTGCCAGTAGTTACGCGTCTAGCGGGGGCACCGGGGAGCTGTTTTTT. Protein product: CASSYASSGGTGELFF. The V gene is TRBV6-5, the J gene TRBJ2-2; TRBD2 matches at 10 bases. Germline values: CDR1 MNHEY, CDR2 SVGAGI. The CDR3 runs 16 residues.

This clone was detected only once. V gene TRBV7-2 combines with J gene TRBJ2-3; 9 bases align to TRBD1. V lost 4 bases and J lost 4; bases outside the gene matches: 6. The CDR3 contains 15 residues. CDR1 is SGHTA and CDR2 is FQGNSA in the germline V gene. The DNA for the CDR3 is TGTGCCAGCAGCTCTAGACAGGGGGGGGCAGATACGCAGTATTTT. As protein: CASSSRQGGADTQYF.

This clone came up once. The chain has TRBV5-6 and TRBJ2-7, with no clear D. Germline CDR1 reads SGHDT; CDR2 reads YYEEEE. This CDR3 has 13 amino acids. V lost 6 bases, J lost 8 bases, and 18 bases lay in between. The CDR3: CASTSLPSTKQYF. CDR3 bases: TGTGCCAGCACCTCTCTCCCTTCGACGAAGCAGTACTTC.

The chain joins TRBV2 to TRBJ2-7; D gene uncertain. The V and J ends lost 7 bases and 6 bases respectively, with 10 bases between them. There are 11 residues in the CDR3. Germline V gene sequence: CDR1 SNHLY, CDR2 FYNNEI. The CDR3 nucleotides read TGTGCCAGCACAGTGGAAAGCGAGCAGTACTTC. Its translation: CASTVESEQYF.

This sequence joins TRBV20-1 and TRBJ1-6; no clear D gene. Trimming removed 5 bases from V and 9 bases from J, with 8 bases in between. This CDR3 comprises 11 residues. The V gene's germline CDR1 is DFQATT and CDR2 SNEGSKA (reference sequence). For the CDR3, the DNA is TGCAGTGCTCGGGGAGGTTCACCCCTCCACTTT. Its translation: CSARGGSPLHF.

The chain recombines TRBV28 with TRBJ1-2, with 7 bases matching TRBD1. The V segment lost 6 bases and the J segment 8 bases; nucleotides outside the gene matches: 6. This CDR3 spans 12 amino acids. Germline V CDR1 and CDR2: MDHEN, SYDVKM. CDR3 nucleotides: TGTGCCAGCAGCCCACAGGGGAAGGGCTACACCTTC. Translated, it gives CASSPQGKGYTF.

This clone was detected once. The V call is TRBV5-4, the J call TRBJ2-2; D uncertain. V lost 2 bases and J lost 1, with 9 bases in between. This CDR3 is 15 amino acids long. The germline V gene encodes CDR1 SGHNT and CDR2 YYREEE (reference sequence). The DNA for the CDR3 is TGTGCCAGCAGCTTCCAACACTTGAACACCGGGGAGCTGTTTTTT. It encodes CASSFQHLNTGELFF.

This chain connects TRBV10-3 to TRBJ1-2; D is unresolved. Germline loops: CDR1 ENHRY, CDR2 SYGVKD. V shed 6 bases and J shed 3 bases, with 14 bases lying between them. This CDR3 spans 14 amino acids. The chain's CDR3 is CAISYGEAYYGYTF. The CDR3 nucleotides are TGTGCCATCAGCTACGGGGAAGCGTACTATGGCTACACCTTC.